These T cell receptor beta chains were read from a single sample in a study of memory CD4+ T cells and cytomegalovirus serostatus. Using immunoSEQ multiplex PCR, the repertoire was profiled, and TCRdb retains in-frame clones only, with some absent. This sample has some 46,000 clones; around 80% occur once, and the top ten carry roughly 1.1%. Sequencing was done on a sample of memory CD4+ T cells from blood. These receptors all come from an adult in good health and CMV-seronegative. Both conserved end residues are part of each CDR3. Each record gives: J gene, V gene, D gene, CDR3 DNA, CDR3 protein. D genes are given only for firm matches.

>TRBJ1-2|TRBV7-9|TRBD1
TGTGCCAGCAGCTGGGGACAGATAGACTATGGCTACACCTTC
CASSWGQIDYGYTF
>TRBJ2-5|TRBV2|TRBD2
TGTGCCAGCAGTGCGGGACTAGCGGTGGAGACCCAGTACTTC
CASSAGLAVETQYF
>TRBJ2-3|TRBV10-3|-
TGTGCCATCCGGGACTCGCAAATTGTAATTGGTACGCAGTATTTT
CAIRDSQIVIGTQYF
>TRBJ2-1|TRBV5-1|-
TGCGCCAGCAGCTTCGATAGTACTAACGATGAGCAGTTCTTC
CASSFDSTNDEQFF
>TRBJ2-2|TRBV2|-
TGTGCCAGCAGCCGGACGGAGCGTACCGGGGAGCTGTTTTTT
CASSRTERTGELFF
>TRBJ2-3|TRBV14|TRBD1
TGTGCCAGCAGCCGGGACAGGAGCACAGATACGCAGTATTTT
CASSRDRSTDTQYF
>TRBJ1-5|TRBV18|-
TGTGCCAGCTCCGAGGACGGGCGGCAGCCCCAGCATTTT
CASSEDGRQPQHF
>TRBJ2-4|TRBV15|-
TGTGCCACCAGCAGAGAAGCCCTGTCTAACAAAAACATTCAGTACTTC
CATSREALSNKNIQYF
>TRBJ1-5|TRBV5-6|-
TGTGCCAGCAGCTTGGGTCCCAATCAGCCCCAGCATTTT
CASSLGPNQPQHF
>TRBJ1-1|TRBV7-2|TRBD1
TGTGCCAGCAGCTTCTTACAACAGGGGCGTGGTGAAGCTTTCTTT
CASSFLQQGRGEAFF
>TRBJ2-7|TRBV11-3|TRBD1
TGTGCCAGCAGCCCGAGGGACAGGGGGTTAATTCGGGGCGAGCAGTACTTC
CASSPRDRGLIRGEQYF
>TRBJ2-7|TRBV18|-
TGTGCCAGCTCACCACCGACGGGCTACGAGCAGTACTTC
CASSPPTGYEQYF